Shown below are 25 T cell receptor beta chains from a single sample sequenced in a study of blood T cell repertoires in COVID-19. TCRdb's copy holds only in-frame clones and misses some; the assay was immunoSEQ multiplex PCR. The sample records some 180,000 clones, approximately 85% being singletons. Sequenced input: peripheral blood. These receptors came from a woman in her sixties with acute or convalescent COVID-19.

The gene calls are TRBV24-1 and TRBJ1-6; D remains ambiguous. Germline CDR1 KGHDR, CDR2 SFDVKD. The CDR3 sequence is 18 residues long. The V and J ends lost 7 bases and 6 bases respectively, with 24 bases between them. As DNA, the CDR3 is TGTGCCACCAGGACTCCAGTCGGAGGCCACTATTGTAATTCACCCCTCCACTTT. It translates to CATRTPVGGHYCNSPLHF.

The chain recombines TRBV3-1 (or the pseudogene TRBV3-2) with TRBJ2-1, with 9 bases fitting TRBD1. Germline assignment: CDR1 LGHDT and CDR2 YNNKEL (reference sequence). This CDR3 has 15 amino acids. Trimming took 4 bases from V and 4 from J; bases not matched to a gene: 5. CDR3 DNA: TGTGCCAGCAGCCCGGGACAGGGAACGTACAATGAGCAGTTCTTC. Amino acids: CASSPGQGTYNEQFF.

This clone showed up just a few times. The chain carries TRBV9 and TRBJ2-1, with a possible D match to TRBD2 (6 bases). Trimming pared 6 bases from V and 10 bases from J, leaving 17 bases between. Germline values: CDR1 SGDLS, CDR2 YYNGEE. The CDR3 consists of 13 residues. CDR3 bases: TGTGCCAGCAACGACGGGGGTCTACGGGAGCAGTTCTTC. It translates to CASNDGGLREQFF.

V gene TRBV3-1 (or the pseudogene TRBV3-2) combines with J gene TRBJ2-1, with 10 bases matching TRBD2. J was trimmed by 7 bases and V by 5 bases; bases with no gene match: 8. This CDR3 is built from 15 residues. CDR1 and CDR2 (germline): LGHDT, YNNKEL (reference sequence). DNA for the CDR3: TGTGCCAGCAGCGACAGCGGGAGGGTCAATAATGAGCAGTTCTTC. Residues: CASSDSGRVNNEQFF.

Only a few counts were recorded for this clone. The chain has TRBV29-1 and TRBJ1-2; unclear D gene. CDR1 is SQVTM, CDR2 ANQGSEA, per germline. V lost 2 bases and J 4 bases, leaving 14 bases between the germline ends. This CDR3 spans 14 amino acids. CDR3 region: CSVEKPGTTYGYTF. CDR3 DNA sequence: TGCAGCGTTGAAAAGCCGGGAACTACCTATGGCTACACCTTC.

This chain joins TRBV24-1 and TRBJ2-1; D is undetermined. The V end lost 4 bases, the J end lost 1 base, and 13 bases lay between the germline ends. Germline lookup yields CDR1 KGHDR and CDR2 SFDVKD. The CDR3 runs 16 residues. The chain's CDR3 is CATSDPETRSYNEQFF. In nucleotides, the CDR3 is TGTGCCACCAGTGACCCGGAGACGAGGTCCTACAATGAGCAGTTCTTC.

The sample holds one count of this clone. V usage is TRBV19 and J usage is TRBJ1-1; possibly TRBD1 for D (5 bases). The CDR3 totals 12 residues. Trimming removed 8 bases from V and 5 bases from J, with 12 bases in between. The V gene's germline CDR1 is LNHDA and CDR2 SQIVND (reference sequence). Here the CDR3 DNA reads TGTGCCAGTGACCGGGGGAGGACTGAAGCTTTCTTT. Encoded protein: CASDRGRTEAFF.

The J gene is TRBJ1-1, the V gene TRBV18; D is undetermined. Trimming pared 2 bases from V and 2 bases from J, leaving 6 bases between. This CDR3 is 13 amino acids long. Germline-derived CDR1 and CDR2 are KGHSH and LQKENI. The CDR3 here is CASSPKANTEAFF. CDR3 coding DNA: TGTGCCAGCTCACCAAAAGCCAACACTGAAGCTTTCTTT. Full variable domain (missing parts from reference TRBV18 and TRBJ1-1): NAGVMQNPRHLVRRRGQEARLRCSPMKGHSHVYWYRQLPEEGLKFMVYLQKENIIDESGMPKERFSAEFPKEGPSILRIQQVVRGDSAAYFCASSPKANTEAFFGQGTRLTVV.

CDR3: CASRPGLGTSEQYF. As DNA, the CDR3 is TGCGCCAGCAGACCGGGACTAGGAACATCCGAGCAGTACTTC. The chain uses TRBV5-1 and TRBJ2-7; 8 bases fit TRBD2. Germline loops: CDR1 SGHRS, CDR2 YFSETQ. This CDR3 is built from 14 residues. J was trimmed by 6 bases and V by 5 bases; bases with no gene match: 10.

The V gene is TRBV24-1, the J gene TRBJ1-1; D gene ambiguous. Trimming left V 5 bases short and J 1 base short, with 13 bases between. The germline CDR1 and CDR2 sequences are KGHDR and SFDVKD. This CDR3 is built from 15 residues. The CDR3 nucleotides read TGTGCCACCAGTGGTACAGAACACCCGAACACTGAAGCTTTCTTT. This translates into CATSGTEHPNTEAFF.

V is TRBV28 and J is TRBJ2-5; D is possibly TRBD1 (5 bases). V lost 6 bases to trimming and J lost 2 bases, with 10 bases between them. This CDR3 spans 13 amino acids. CDR1 is MDHEN, CDR2 SYDVKM, per germline. The CDR3 loop is CASRPGIQETQYF. CDR3 DNA sequence: TGTGCCAGCAGGCCAGGGATACAAGAGACCCAGTACTTC.

The chain links TRBV19 to TRBJ1-1, with a possible D match to TRBD1 (5 bases). Trimming pared 10 bases from V and 3 bases from J, leaving 15 bases between. Looked up from germline, CDR1 is LNHDA and CDR2 is SQIVND (reference sequence). The CDR3 consists of 13 residues. This CDR3 reads CAIRGLGDTEAFF. As DNA, the CDR3 is TGTGCCATTAGGGGTCTAGGGGACACTGAAGCTTTCTTT.

The J gene is TRBJ1-2, the V gene TRBV11-2; TRBD1 is a possible D gene (6 bases). The V end lost 5 bases, the J end lost 5 bases, and 15 bases lay between the germline ends. CDR1 SGHAT and CDR2 FQNNGV come from the germline V gene. The CDR3 consists of 14 residues. The CDR3 here is CASSRGSQGYGYTF. CDR3 coding DNA: TGTGCCAGCAGCCGTGGGAGCCAGGGGTATGGCTACACCTTC.

Only one count was recorded for this clone. This sequence joins TRBV6-1 and TRBJ2-7; the D gene is possibly TRBD2 (6 bases). V shed 0 bases and J shed 6 bases, with 24 bases lying between them. The CDR3 consists of 18 residues. From germline, CDR1 is MNHNS and CDR2 SASEGT. In nucleotides, the CDR3 is TGTGCCAGCAGTGAAGCGCTGATACCGCGGGGAAGGGGCAGCGAGCAGTACGTC. It is translated as CASSEALIPRGRGSEQYV.

V is TRBV4-2 and J is TRBJ2-7; 7 nucleotides align to TRBD2. The CDR3 covers 15 residues. Germline CDR1 and CDR2: LGHNA and YNFKEQ. V gave up 0 bases and J gave up 4 bases; unmatched junction bases: 6. The CDR3 coding sequence is TGTGCCAGCAGCCAAGATAGCGGGCCTGATTACGAGCAGTACTTC. This sequence encodes CASSQDSGPDYEQYF.

The chain is built from TRBV9 and TRBJ2-3; 11 nucleotides match TRBD1. CDR1 SGDLS and CDR2 YYNGEE come from the germline V gene. The CDR3 consists of 16 residues. V shed 0 bases, J shed 5 bases, and the junction held 5 bases outside the gene matches. This CDR3 is CASSVADRGRKDTQYF. CDR3 DNA sequence: TGTGCCAGCAGCGTAGCGGACAGGGGGCGGAAAGATACGCAGTATTTT.

This chain connects TRBV3-1 (or the pseudogene TRBV3-2) to TRBJ1-2, with D possibly TRBD1 on 6 matching bases. V was cut by 1 base and J by 7 bases, with 19 bases left in between. This CDR3 is 16 amino acids long. Germline V gene data show CDR1 as LGHDT and CDR2 as YNNKEL (reference sequence). CDR3 nucleotides: TGTGCCAGCAGCCAAGTGGGGTCAGGGGCGAGGGCTGGCTACACCTTC. It is translated as CASSQVGSGARAGYTF.

This sequence joins TRBV6-5 and TRBJ2-5, with 9 nucleotides matching TRBD2. CDR1 is MNHEY and CDR2 is SVGAGI in the germline V gene. J gave up 5 bases and V 2 bases, and 3 bases lay outside the gene matches. The CDR3 loop spans 14 amino acids. The CDR3 nucleotides read TGTGCCAGCAGTTACGGTAGCGGGAGTGAGACCCAGTACTTC. Its translation is CASSYGSGSETQYF.

The rearrangement joins TRBV29-1 to TRBJ1-3, with D unresolved. The CDR3 covers 12 residues. Germline V gene sequence: CDR1 SQVTM, CDR2 ANQGSEA. V lost 6 bases to trimming and J lost 4 bases, with 10 bases between them. CDR3 sequence (DNA): TGCAGCGTCCTGCGGCCAGGAAACACCATATATTTT. Protein: CSVLRPGNTIYF. The full variable domain, in which reference TRBV29-1 and TRBJ1-3 provide the parts outside the CDR3, is SAVISQKPSRDICQRGTSLTIQCQVDSQVTMMFWYRQQPGQSLTLIATANQGSEATYESGFVIDKFPISRPNLTFSTLTVSNMSPEDSSIYLCSVLRPGNTIYFGEGSWLTVV.

This clone was found once. The gene calls are TRBV28 and TRBJ2-1; 9 bases line up with TRBD1. V lost 5 bases, J lost 4 bases, and 3 bases stayed unmatched. The CDR3 covers 14 residues. The V gene's germline CDR1 is MDHEN and CDR2 SYDVKM. The CDR3 sequence: CASSDRGGYNEQFF. The CDR3 DNA follows: TGTGCCAGCAGTGACAGGGGGGGGTACAATGAGCAGTTCTTC.

The J gene is TRBJ1-1, the V gene TRBV15; D is perhaps TRBD1 (5 bases). Germline values: CDR1 LNHNV, CDR2 YYDKDF (reference sequence). The CDR3 runs 16 residues. V was pared by 1 base and J by 1 base, with 13 bases between. In DNA form, the CDR3 reads TGTGCCACCAGCAGAGTTACGGGGGTCGGGAACACTGAAGCTTTCTTT. Protein product: CATSRVTGVGNTEAFF.

The chain uses TRBV6-5 and TRBJ1-4; TRBD1 matches at 7 bases. The CDR3 spans 15 residues. Trimming took 8 bases from V and 7 from J; bases not matched to a gene: 13. The germline V gene has CDR1 MNHEY and CDR2 SVGAGI. The CDR3 reads CASALNPGGGEKLFF. The CDR3 nucleotides are TGTGCCAGCGCACTCAACCCAGGGGGTGGTGAAAAACTGTTTTTT.

The chain joins TRBV6-5 to TRBJ2-7; TRBD1 agrees at 10 bases. Germline values: CDR1 MNHEY, CDR2 SVGAGI. This CDR3 comprises 14 residues. V lost 4 bases and J lost 6; bases outside the gene matches: 6. CDR3 protein: CASSSGQGGVEQYF. CDR3 bases: TGTGCCAGCAGTTCTGGACAGGGGGGGGTCGAGCAGTACTTC.

This clone has more than one count but fewer than ten. The chain combines TRBV28 with TRBJ1-1; 7 nucleotides match TRBD1. This CDR3 contains 14 residues. Germline V gives CDR1 MDHEN, CDR2 SYDVKM. The J segment lost 7 bases and the V segment lost 2 bases, leaving 7 bases of the junction unmatched. CDR3 bases: TGTGCCAGCAGTTTACTCCAGGGGGAGATTGAAGCTTTCTTT. It is translated as CASSLLQGEIEAFF.

The rearrangement uses TRBV5-1 and TRBJ1-2; perhaps TRBD1 as D (6 bases). The germline V and J ends were trimmed by 4 bases and 4 bases, with 17 bases remaining between them. From germline, CDR1 is SGHRS and CDR2 YFSETQ. This CDR3 spans 15 amino acids. CDR3 DNA: TGCGCCAGCAGCGCGCCGGGAGGGGGGAGCTATGGCTACACCTTC. Translation: CASSAPGGGSYGYTF.